The entry that follows covers one T cell receptor (beta chain) sequence. The antigen it binds to is not known. One base away there is no much larger clone; base qualities are not given. Preparation of the library involved the immunoSEQ multiplex PCR assay. The multiplex PCR relied on a mix of 60 forward primers for TCR Vbeta segments and 13 reverse primers for TCR Jbeta segments. The CDR3 region of rearranged TCR beta genes was amplified from genomic DNA by a multiplex PCR assay. Amplified TCR beta libraries were sequenced as 87-base-pair reads on the Illumina HiSeq System. The study's own analysis went as follows. A later analysis tallied 75 million to 85 million unique TCR beta chains across the 640 or so repertoires, and about 10 million of those chains were shared by two or more donors. To remove PCR and sequencing errors, raw reads were error-corrected and collapsed into unique sequences using a nearest-neighbor algorithm that merged closely related sequences. V, D and J gene segments were assigned by aligning CDR3 sequences to IMGT reference sequences. For a sequence to be retained, at least a six-nucleotide match to both a V gene segment and a J gene segment was required. A rearrangement was called productive if the CDR3 had no stop codons and remained in frame with V and J, and every other rearrangement was called non-productive. Following IMGT convention, CDR3 was defined as the stretch from the second conserved V-encoded cysteine to the conserved J-encoded phenylalanine. In an earlier analysis of approximately 500 of the donors, sequences lacking an unambiguous match to a single V gene segment were excluded. In an earlier analysis of 450 to 700 of the donors, V segments were called functional above 56.7% productive rearrangements and were called segregating when the between-donor standard deviation exceeded 5%. To diagnose cytomegalovirus status from the catalog of TCR beta chain sequences, a statistical classification framework was built. A later analysis assigned V and J genes by comparing TCR nucleotide sequences with IMGT/GENE-DB human TR gene sequences. The TCRdist pipeline was used in a later analysis to assign CDR3 sequences and most-parsimonious VDJ recombination scenarios. In a later analysis, every TCR beta chain was defined by the combination of its CDR3 amino acid sequence and its V-gene family, and reads without a unique V-gene family were dropped. A later analysis removed 592 highly shared, low-generation-probability nucleotide sequences to deal with suspected cross-contamination and a sequencing artifact. For each public chain, a later analysis derived a clonal expansion index from normalized ranks of inferred template counts within each repertoire. In a later analysis, generation probabilities were computed using a VDJ recombination model fitted to out-of-frame rearrangements, and the results were checked against IGoR. In a later analysis, TCR-TCR, TCR-HLA and TCR-CMV co-occurrence was scored with hypergeometric tests, and a repertoire-size bias correction was applied to TCR pairs. In a later analysis, false discovery rates were estimated by permuting HLA or CMV assignments 20 times. A later analysis grouped co-occurring TCRs with DBSCAN, adding TCRdist sequence similarity when clustering within HLA-allele-positive subsets. Repertoires with fewer than 30,000 or more than 120,000 public chains were left out of co-occurrence clustering, as were several repertoires with anomalous nucleotide sharing. The source is immuneACCESS, and TCRdb retained only in-frame sequences with V and J called. Part of the clones is not carried over; for the studies checked, unresolved V genes explain less than half of this, and the remainder is unexplained. From that table come the V and J calls and clone size; the DNA was used to work out D and trimming. This sample lists around 180,000 clones; around 82% were detected once. Around 0.25% of the sample belongs to the ten largest clones.

The cohort was made up of hundreds of healthy bone marrow donors. Cohort members were all nominally healthy when sampled, although unrecorded immune exposures were likely present. The donor was CMV seronegative and was included in the group of over 300 seronegative cohort members. Every donor gave a peripheral blood sample, and the peripheral blood mononuclear cells from that sample were used for TCR beta sequencing. Genomic DNA was extracted from the blood cell samples with the Qiagen DNeasy Blood Extraction Kit. The CDR3 holds 15 amino acids from the cysteine to the phenylalanine. Only the CDR3 DNA stays, 45 bases, in frame from base 1. From a lookup of the germline V gene (reference sequence), CDR1 and CDR2 are MNHEY and SMNVEV. V drops 0 bases and J drops 4 bases, leaving 12 bases in between. The data originate from a study of cytomegalovirus exposure and HLA in healthy donors (dated by TCRdb to 2015 to 2018). Looking at the study overall: An earlier analysis of fewer than 750 of the donors reported about 280 Gb of sequence data and 117 million unique TCR beta sequences obtained from some 170 million T cells. Besides the first cohort of around 670 subjects, a separate validation cohort made up of some 110 different subjects was used. Donor age, sex, ethnicity and CMV serostatus were compiled together with the repertoire data. The study was designed to test whether signatures of past pathogen exposure could be identified by cataloging public T cell receptors. In a later genetic analysis, genome-wide SNP genotypes for about three fifths of the roughly 670 donors were used, and that subset was treated as a discovery cohort. Rather than using new phenotypic data, the later analysis identified candidate immune exposures from TCR beta sequences and from how often those sequences occurred across donors. In a later analysis, previously published TCR beta repertoires from 666 donors were re-analyzed and high-resolution HLA genotyping was added so that TCR occurrence patterns could be studied. To predict cytomegalovirus infection status, the study brought together high-throughput TCR immunosequencing, statistical association of individual TCRs with disease status, and machine learning. Both class I and class II loci were covered by HLA typing, at four-digit resolution. The T cell repertoires of several hundred subjects were profiled by immunosequencing and related to cytomegalovirus serostatus. Because of strong linkage in the cohort, roughly five DR-DQ haplotypes were treated as single units for association and clustering. Approximately 310 gigabases of sequencing data and some 85 million unique TCR sequences were included in an early release covering 500 to 750 HLA-typed donors. Typing coverage differed by locus: A, B, C, DRB1 and DQB1 were typed in roughly 629-630 donors, DQA1 in 522, DPA1 in some 610, and DPB1 in just under 490. Across 300 to 500 genotyped donors of the cohort, an average of 235,054 unique TCR beta nucleotide sequences per donor were sequenced, and approximately 17% of those sequences were non-productive. Of the approximately 400 genotyped donors, 65% to 90% fell in the genetic ancestry cluster associated with self-reported Caucasian donors. Every discovery cohort repertoire had been produced on one sequencing platform. To decide whether each TCR beta V gene segment behaved as functional or pseudogenic, an earlier analysis of nearly 600 of the donors relied on high-throughput TCR beta sequencing. Overall study results and their limits: The sequencing pipeline was judged likely to have produced a cluster of highly shared sequence variants as a technical artifact. A later analysis reported that several top co-occurrence clusters appeared linked to parvovirus B19, influenza, CMV and Epstein-Barr virus. Most TCR sequences were seen in very few donors, while some public TCRs were found in many individuals. Roughly uniform sequencing depth across donors was assumed in presence/absence analyses, although this assumption may not hold. About 17 rarely observed V segments, including chromosome 9 orphons, were excluded from the earlier analysis of several hundred of the donors because counts were too low. A later analysis found that TCR association rates varied across HLA loci, with DRB1 alleles showing the most associated TCRs and HLA-C alleles the fewest. A later analysis found that most CMV-associated TCR beta chains appeared HLA-restricted, with HLA associations seemingly driven largely by CMV exposure. In an earlier analysis of under 600 of the donors, most TCR beta V segments were observed in productive rearrangements about 90% or about 30% of the time, broadly matching IMGT annotations. CMV serostatus was the only immune exposure information available for the cohort. V-gene and J-gene trimming of TCR beta chains was associated with a missense DCLRE1C variant in a later genetic analysis, and the association was replicated in an independent cohort. A later analysis associated 15,000 to 20,000 TCR beta sequences with specific HLA alleles at a false discovery rate of 0.05. Strong co-occurrence of HLA alleles, especially DR and DQ, made assigning TCR associations to individual alleles difficult. In vitro tests confirmed that a few of the cytomegalovirus-associated TCR beta chains recognize cytomegalovirus antigens. Linkage disequilibrium might explain the correlated functional status among segregating V segments, but an unknown experimental factor could not be excluded. Cytomegalovirus status was reported to be diagnosed by the classifier with high specificity and sensitivity in both the original and validation cohorts. The authors suggested that the approach could potentially be generalized to other disease states and immunological phenotypes. Compared with the roughly 710-donor mean, donors in an Asian-associated ancestry cluster had fewer N-insertions in productive TCRs, according to a later genetic analysis. The 87-base-pair reads could not distinguish some IMGT-functional V segments, including TRBV6-2 and TRBV6-3, so those segments were excluded. A later analysis found that HLA-associated TCR beta chains were more clonally expanded and had lower generation probabilities than equally common non-associated chains. HLA typing was unavailable for some donors at each locus, so association tests used only the typed subset. A further reported finding was that TCR beta sequences accurately predicted the HLA-A and HLA-B alleles for most subjects in the first cohort. Only TCR beta chains were sequenced in this cohort, and the absence of alpha or paired-chain data limited detectable features. In the study, about 150 TCR beta chains were listed as associated with cytomegalovirus.

Specimen: PBMCs. The clonotype comes from a boy under 18 in good health and CMV-seronegative. The V and J genes are TRBV27 and TRBJ1-1; matching of 5 bases hints at TRBD1 as the D gene. The base sequence is TGTGCCAGCAGTTTATCCCCCCGGGGGGGCACTGAAGCTTTCTTT. Its translation reads: CASSLSPRGGTEAFF.